This T cell receptor (beta chain) emerged from a study of T cells and Merkel cell carcinoma outcomes. General study points: Reportedly, T-cell repertoire with density predicts Merkel cell carcinoma outcomes.

The CDR3 runs 15 residues. V lost 8 bases to trimming and J lost 1 base; unmatched junction nucleotides: 6. In germline, CDR1 is LNHDA, CDR2 SQIVND (reference sequence). Remarks on this clone: Antigen specificity is unknown.

Clones were sequenced by immunoSEQ multiplex PCR, and TCRdb holds only the in-frame ones, with some missing. The sample lists 640 or so clones, less than 90% seen once, with around 9.1% in the top ten. V and J are TRBV19 and TRBJ2-3; 10 bases match TRBD2. This TCR was recovered from a human donor with Merkel cell carcinoma. Sequencing used tumor tissue from Merkel cell carcinoma. Here the CDR3 reads CASSQGLAGTDTQYF. The CDR3 DNA is TGTGCCAGTTCCCAAGGACTAGCGGGCACAGATACGCAGTATTTT.